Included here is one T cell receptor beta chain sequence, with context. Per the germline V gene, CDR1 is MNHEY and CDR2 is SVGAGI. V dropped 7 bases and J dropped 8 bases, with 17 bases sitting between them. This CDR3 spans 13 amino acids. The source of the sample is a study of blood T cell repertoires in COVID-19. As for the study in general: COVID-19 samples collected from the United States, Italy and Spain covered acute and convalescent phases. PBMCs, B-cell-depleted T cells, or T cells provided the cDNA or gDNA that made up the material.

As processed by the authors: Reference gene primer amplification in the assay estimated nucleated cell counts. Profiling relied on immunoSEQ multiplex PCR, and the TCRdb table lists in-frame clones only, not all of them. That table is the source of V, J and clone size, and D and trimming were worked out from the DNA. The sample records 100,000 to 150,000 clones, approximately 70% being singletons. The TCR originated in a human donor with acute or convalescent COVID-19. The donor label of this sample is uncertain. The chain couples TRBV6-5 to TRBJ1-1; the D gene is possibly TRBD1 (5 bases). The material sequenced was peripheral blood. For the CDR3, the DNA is TGTGCCAGCAACTTCCCAGGGATGTACGAAGCTTTCTTT. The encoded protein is CASNFPGMYEAFF.